These T cell receptor beta chains were read from a single sample in a study of blood T cells in healthy people across ages. TCRdb ran MiXCR on the 5' RACE reads and lists one entry per CDR3 protein. The table has roughly 1.9 million distinct CDR3 sequences, roughly 43% seen once; the top ten hold 20% to 25%. The sequenced sample consisted of blood. The receptors were sampled from a human donor in good health. Both conserved end residues are part of each CDR3. A D gene is named only where the DNA matches it firmly. Rows give clone size only sometimes, using once, few, many, or a class for an expanded clone.

J gene | clone size | V gene | D gene | CDR3 protein | CDR3 DNA
TRBJ2-1 | . | TRBV28 | TRBD2 | CASSYSPTSGDSYNEQFF | TGTGCCAGCAGTTACTCGCCCACTAGCGGGGATTCCTACAATGAGCAGTTCTTC
TRBJ1-2 | . | TRBV15 | . | CATSKPGTAIDYGYTF | TGTGCCACCAGCAAACCCGGGACGGCGATAGACTATGGCTACACCTTC
TRBJ2-1 | few | TRBV7-9 | . | CASSLVTPGEQFF | TGTGCCAGCAGCTTAGTGACCCCCGGAGAGCAGTTCTTC
TRBJ1-5 | few | TRBV6-2/TRBV6-3 | . | CASTSYKSNQPQHF | TGTGCCAGCACTTCTTATAAAAGCAATCAGCCCCAGCATTTT
TRBJ2-1 | . | TRBV29-1 | TRBD1 | CSYVQGSGETQFF | TGCAGCTACGTACAGGGGAGTGGAGAGACCCAGTTCTTC
TRBJ2-3 | few | TRBV9 | . | CASSTSFSVDTQYF | TGTGCCAGCAGCACCAGTTTCTCGGTGGATACGCAGTATTTT
TRBJ1-2 | few | TRBV7-2 | TRBD1 | CASSSPGQEPSYGYTF | TGTGCCAGCAGCTCTCCTGGACAGGAACCCTCCTATGGCTACACCTTC
TRBJ2-1 | few | TRBV9 | TRBD2 | CASSESGGAFFEQFF | TGTGCCAGCAGCGAAAGCGGGGGGGCTTTTTTTGAGCAGTTCTTC
TRBJ2-7 | . | TRBV7-2 | . | CAGSLRRATYEQYF | TGTGCCGGCAGCTTAAGGCGGGCCACATACGAGCAGTACTTC
TRBJ1-5 | many | TRBV20-1 | TRBD1 | CSARDGGQGYSNQPQHF | TGCAGTGCTAGAGATGGAGGACAGGGGTATAGCAATCAGCCCCAGCATTTT
TRBJ2-7 | . | TRBV6-2/TRBV6-3 | . | CASSYGAVGYEQYF | TGTGCCAGCAGTTACGGAGCGGTCGGTTACGAGCAGTACTTC
TRBJ2-1 | once | TRBV5-5 | . | CASSSSGNRFGNEQFF | TGTGCCAGCAGCTCTTCGGGGAACAGGTTCGGGAATGAGCAGTTCTTC
TRBJ2-5 | once | TRBV11-2 | . | CASSPGTKVQETQYF | TGTGCCAGCAGCCCGGGGACAAAAGTCCAAGAGACCCAGTACTTC
TRBJ1-4 | few | TRBV29-1 | TRBD1 | CSGYRGGGEKLFF | TGCAGCGGATACAGGGGCGGGGGTGAAAAACTGTTTTTT
TRBJ2-2 | few | TRBV4-2 | TRBD1 | CASSRRQGEDTGELFF | TGTGCCAGCAGCCGCCGACAGGGGGAAGACACCGGGGAGCTGTTTTTT
TRBJ1-4 | . | TRBV9 | TRBD1 | CASSARQGGEKLCF | TGTGCCAGCAGCGCCCGACAGGGGGGAGAAAAACTGTGTTTT
TRBJ1-6 | . | TRBV20-1 | . | CSARVPGEGNSPLHF | TGCAGTGCTAGGGTCCCGGGAGAGGGCAATTCACCCCTCCACTTT
TRBJ2-3 | . | TRBV3-1 | . | CASSLSAGYSDTQYF | TGTGCCAGCAGCCTTTCCGCGGGGTACTCAGATACGCAGTATTTT
TRBJ1-2 | . | TRBV6-2/TRBV6-3 | . | CASRYDSTYGYTF | TGTGCCAGCAGGTACGACAGCACCTATGGCTACACCTTC
TRBJ2-7 | . | TRBV27 | . | CASKLDFSSYEQYF | TGTGCCAGCAAATTGGACTTTTCCTCCTACGAGCAGTACTTC
TRBJ2-5 | few | TRBV7-9 | . | CASTRRGQETQYF | TGTGCCAGCACCCGGAGGGGGCAAGAGACCCAGTACTTC
TRBJ1-3 | . | TRBV9 | . | CASSANQNTIYF | TGTGCCAGCAGCGCAAACCAAAACACCATATATTTT
TRBJ2-1 | . | TRBV7-9 | . | CASSLPETASGYEQFF | TGTGCCAGCAGCTTACCAGAGACGGCCTCGGGTTATGAGCAGTTCTTC
TRBJ1-1 | . | TRBV10-3 | TRBD1 | CAISPDRTTEAFF | TGTGCCATCAGTCCGGACAGGACCACTGAAGCTTTCTTT
TRBJ1-1 | . | TRBV6-2/TRBV6-3 | . | CASSTPDRMNTEAFF | TGTGCCAGCAGCACACCAGACAGGATGAACACTGAAGCTTTCTTT
TRBJ2-7 | few | TRBV5-1 | TRBD1 | CASSYGGDKGAHEQYF | TGCGCCAGCAGCTATGGGGGCGACAAGGGGGCTCACGAGCAGTACTTC
TRBJ1-6 | . | TRBV2 | TRBD1 | CANSSSTGGDSPLHF | TGTGCCAACAGTTCTTCGACAGGGGGGGATTCACCCCTCCACTTT
TRBJ1-5 | . | TRBV2 | . | CASSEGMGPQHF | TGTGCCAGCAGTGAAGGTATGGGGCCCCAGCATTTT
TRBJ2-1 | few | TRBV5-1 | TRBD2 | CASRVTSGGNEQFF | TGCGCCAGCAGGGTCACTAGCGGGGGGAATGAGCAGTTCTTC
TRBJ1-5 | . | TRBV12-3/TRBV12-4 | TRBD1 | CASSPTGQVLHF | TGTGCCAGCAGTCCCACGGGACAGGTTCTGCATTTT
TRBJ2-4 | . | TRBV2 | TRBD1 | CASRGVDRGLWEQYF | TGTGCCAGCAGGGGAGTGGACAGGGGGCTATGGGAGCAGTACTTC
TRBJ2-7 | . | TRBV4-3 | . | CASSQARTESTEQYF | TGCGCCAGCAGCCAAGCCCGGACAGAATCAACAGAGCAGTACTTC
TRBJ2-3 | . | TRBV18 | TRBD1 | CASSPLGQGGDTQYF | TGTGCCAGCTCACCACTGGGACAGGGAGGAGATACGCAGTATTTT
TRBJ1-2 | . | TRBV24-1 | TRBD1 | CATSDPGQRDYGYTF | TGTGCCACCAGTGACCCGGGACAGAGGGACTATGGCTACACCTTC
TRBJ2-7 | . | TRBV12-3/TRBV12-4 | . | CASSSSQYGIKGQYF | TGTGCCAGCAGTTCCTCTCAGTACGGGATTAAGGGGCAGTACTTC
TRBJ2-2 | . | TRBV29-1 | TRBD2 | CSVVGRVNTGELFF | TGCAGCGTTGTAGGGAGGGTGAACACCGGGGAGCTGTTTTTT
TRBJ2-1 | . | TRBV7-2 | TRBD1 | CASSPGGGQGSFRNEQFF | TGTGCCAGCAGCCCTGGCGGGGGACAGGGCTCTTTTAGGAATGAGCAGTTCTTC
TRBJ1-5 | . | TRBV19 | . | CASSPLQEQPQHF | TGTGCCAGTAGTCCCCTACAGGAACAGCCCCAGCATTTT
TRBJ2-5 | . | TRBV29-1 | TRBD2 | CSVDWASGGAYETQYF | TGCAGCGTTGATTGGGCTAGCGGGGGGGCTTACGAGACCCAGTACTTC
TRBJ2-5 | . | TRBV5-1 | TRBD1 | CASSPTGDLREQYF | TGCGCCAGCAGCCCGACAGGGGACTTGAGAGAGCAGTACTTC
TRBJ1-1 | . | TRBV20-1 | . | CSARDPRWALNTEAFF | TGCAGTGCTAGAGATCCCCGTTGGGCGTTGAACACTGAAGCTTTCTTT
TRBJ2-5 | few | TRBV28 | TRBD2 | CASSPKIALAGGWETQYF | TGTGCCAGCAGTCCCAAAATCGCACTAGCGGGGGGTTGGGAGACCCAGTACTTC
TRBJ1-2 | . | TRBV20-1 | TRBD1 | CSARARDSNYGYTF | TGCAGTGCTAGAGCGCGGGACAGCAACTATGGCTACACCTTC
TRBJ2-1 | few | TRBV4-3 | TRBD1 | CASSRLSVGQGVHNEQFF | TGCGCCAGCAGCCGATTGAGTGTGGGACAGGGGGTCCACAATGAGCAGTTCTTC
TRBJ2-1 | . | TRBV4-1 | . | CASSQDRRQDNEQFF | TGCGCCAGCAGCCAAGATAGAAGGCAGGACAATGAGCAGTTCTTC
TRBJ1-1 | . | TRBV4-1 | . | CASSQVGPGPRVTEAFF | TGCGCCAGCAGCCAAGTTGGGCCGGGTCCCAGAGTCACTGAAGCTTTCTTT